Listed below are T cell receptor beta chains from one sample, sequenced in a study of T-cell reconstitution after alpha-beta-depleted transplantation in children. TCRdb processed the PCR reads anew with MiXCR; each CDR3 protein has one entry. Here the sample spans hundreds of thousands of distinct CDR3 sequences, 6.5% to 10% being singletons. The material was PBMCs, mostly from graft donor cells, obtained 180 days after TCRalphabeta/CD19-depleted stem cell transplant. These receptors all come from a male patient younger than 18 who had a stem cell transplant for acute lymphoblastic leukemia, so the T cells may come from the graft donor. The CDR3 runs from the conserved cysteine through the conserved F or W. The D gene is left open where the match is weak. Expanded clones get a size class; other rows say once, few or many, or leave the size out.

>TRBJ2-4|TRBV12-3/TRBV12-4|many|TRBD2
TGTGCCAGCAGTTTAGGGACTAGCGGGGGGGGCTTAAACATTCAGTACTTC
CASSLGTSGGGLNIQYF
>TRBJ1-1|TRBV28|many|NA
TGTGCCAGCAGTCCGAGGACAGTTTTCGGTGAAGCTTTCTTT
CASSPRTVFGEAFF
>TRBJ2-5|TRBV5-1|many|NA
TGCGCCAGCAGCCCAGGCCTTCTCCTTCAAGAGACCCAGTACTTC
CASSPGLLLQETQYF
>TRBJ2-7|TRBV28|many|TRBD1
TGTGCCAGCAGTTCGCCGGTAATCCGGGACAGTACTACAGAGCAGTACTTC
CASSSPVIRDSTTEQYF
>TRBJ2-7|TRBV10-3|few|TRBD2
TGTGCCATCAGCCCTCCGACCAGCGGGAGGGCCAACCACGAGCAGTACTTC
CAISPPTSGRANHEQYF
>TRBJ2-3|TRBV7-3|few|TRBD2
TGTGCCAGCAGCTTAAGCGGGAGGTTTACAGATACGCAGTATTTT
CASSLSGRFTDTQYF
>TRBJ2-5|TRBV13|NA|TRBD2
TGTGCCAGCAGCCCCTACGCGCGGGGTAGCGGGGGGGCCGCAGAAGAGACCCAGTACTTC
CASSPYARGSGGAAEETQYF
>TRBJ2-7|TRBV19|NA|TRBD2
TGTGCCAGTAGTATCACGGGACTAGCGGGACCGTTCTACGAGCAGTACTTC
CASSITGLAGPFYEQYF
>TRBJ2-7|TRBV5-1|many|NA
TGCGCCAGCAGCTTGGACCACGAGCAGTACTTC
CASSLDHEQYF
>TRBJ2-7|TRBV7-8|many|NA
TGTGCCAGCAGCTGGTGGGACGGGGGGCGCGAGCAGTACTTC
CASSWWDGGREQYF
>TRBJ2-5|TRBV20-1|many|NA
TGCAGTGCTAGTCGAGCCCAAGAGACCCAGTACTTC
CSASRAQETQYF
>TRBJ2-1|TRBV5-1|many|NA
TGCGCCAGCAGCTTGGGGCGGTATGAGCAGTTCTTC
CASSLGRYEQFF
>TRBJ2-2|TRBV2|NA|NA
TGTACCAGCAGCCCCCTGGCGGGCGGAGTGTCGAACACCGGGGAGCTGTTTTTT
CTSSPLAGGVSNTGELFF
>TRBJ1-5|TRBV5-6|many|NA
TGTGCCAGCAGCTTGAGGACCTATAGCAATCAGCCCCAGCATTTT
CASSLRTYSNQPQHF
>TRBJ2-1|TRBV6-5|many|NA
TGTGCCAGCAGTTTCTCAAGCTCCTACAATGAGCAGTTCTTC
CASSFSSSYNEQFF
>TRBJ1-4|TRBV3-1|many|NA
TGTGCCAGCAGCCAAGGACTATGGAATGAAAAACTGTTTTTT
CASSQGLWNEKLFF
>TRBJ1-3|TRBV6-1|many|NA
TGTGCCAGCAGCCGACAGCTTGACTCTGGAAACACCATATATTTT
CASSRQLDSGNTIYF
>TRBJ2-6|TRBV21-1|many|NA
TGTGCCAGCAGCAAAGTTGTAAGGAGGGTATGCTCTGGGGCCAACGTCCTGACTTTC
CASSKVVRRVCSGANVLTF
>TRBJ1-1|TRBV11-1|many|NA
TGTGCCAGCAGCTTTCGAACAGGACAAGCGGTATCTATGAACACTGAAGCTTTCTTT
CASSFRTGQAVSMNTEAFF
>TRBJ1-2|TRBV28|few|NA
TGTGCCAGCAGTTTATTGGTACAGGCACCATATGGCTACACCTTC
CASSLLVQAPYGYTF
>TRBJ1-5|TRBV2|many|NA
TGTGCCAGCAGTGCGGGGGGGCGAGGCAATCAGCCCCAGCATTTT
CASSAGGRGNQPQHF
>TRBJ2-3|TRBV11-2|many|NA
TGTGCCAGCAGCTGGTCGGATACGCAGTATTTT
CASSWSDTQYF
>TRBJ2-2|TRBV12-3/TRBV12-4|many|NA
TGTGCCAGCAGTTTCCGAGGGGCCGGGTTGGCCGGGGAGCTGTTTTTT
CASSFRGAGLAGELFF
>TRBJ1-2|TRBV18|few|NA
TGTGCCAGCTCACCACCCGGCGCAGGGAAGGATGGCTACACCTTC
CASSPPGAGKDGYTF
>TRBJ2-1|TRBV20-1|few|NA
TGCAGTGCTAGTTGGGACCTCAAGGATGAGCAGTTCTTC
CSASWDLKDEQFF
>TRBJ2-4|TRBV20-1|many|NA
TGCAGTGCTAGAGATATGGCAGTCCTCGACATTCAGTACTTC
CSARDMAVLDIQYF
>TRBJ1-2|TRBV27|many|TRBD1
TGTGCCAGCACGGGACAGGGAAACTATGGCTACACCTTC
CASTGQGNYGYTF
>TRBJ2-2|TRBV15|many|NA
TGTGCCACCAGCAGAGCTCTGGGTTCCGGGGAGCTGTTTTTT
CATSRALGSGELFF
>TRBJ2-5|TRBV25-1|many|NA
TGTGCCAGCAGTGGGGGCTACCAAGAGACCCAGTACTTC
CASSGGYQETQYF
>TRBJ1-6|TRBV19|few|TRBD1
TGTGCCAGTACCACGGGACAGAATAATTCACCCCTCCACTTT
CASTTGQNNSPLHF
>TRBJ1-5|TRBV7-9|many|TRBD1
TGTGCCAGCAGCTTAGCAGGACAGGATCAGCCCCAGCATTTT
CASSLAGQDQPQHF
>TRBJ2-6|TRBV5-1|NA|TRBD1
TGCGCCAGCAGCTTGAAAGTTTCAGGGACAGGCTCTGGGGCCAACGTCCTGACTTTC
CASSLKVSGTGSGANVLTF
>TRBJ2-1|TRBV2|many|TRBD2
TGTGCCAGCAGTGAAATGGCTAGCGGGTTCTACAATGAGCAGTTCTTC
CASSEMASGFYNEQFF
>TRBJ2-7|TRBV20-1|few|NA
TGCAGTGCTAGAGATACGATGGGAGGCCAGGCGTCCTACGAGCAGTACTTC
CSARDTMGGQASYEQYF
>TRBJ2-1|TRBV12-5|few|TRBD1
TGTGCTTCCGGGGCAGGGGGCAATGAGCAGTTCTTC
CASGAGGNEQFF
>TRBJ2-1|TRBV6-1|many|NA
TGTGCCAGCAGTGATGCAGGGCGAGGGTACAATGAGCAGTTCTTC
CASSDAGRGYNEQFF
>TRBJ2-7|TRBV12-3/TRBV12-4|many|TRBD1
TGTGCCAGCAGTTCCAGGGGGCCAAACGAGCAGTACTTC
CASSSRGPNEQYF
>TRBJ2-7|TRBV5-1|many|NA
TGCGCCAGCAGCTTCGAGGGGTTCGGCGAGCAGTACTTC
CASSFEGFGEQYF
>TRBJ2-7|TRBV20-1|many|NA
TGCAGTGCTCCGACACCTTCCTACGAGCAGTACTTC
CSAPTPSYEQYF
>TRBJ1-6|TRBV7-8|few|NA
TGTGCCAGCAGCTTATACCCAGGGACGGGCAATTCACCCCTCCACTTT
CASSLYPGTGNSPLHF
>TRBJ2-7|TRBV20-1|many|NA
TGCAGTGCTAGAGGCGACCTGAGCCAGGTTCACTCCTACGAGCAGTACTTC
CSARGDLSQVHSYEQYF
>TRBJ1-1|TRBV19|few|NA
TGTGCCAGTACCGACTGGGGCTGGGGAATGAACACTGAAGCTTTCTTT
CASTDWGWGMNTEAFF
>TRBJ2-3|TRBV9|many|TRBD2
TGTGCCAGCAGCTATAGCGGGGCTAGCACAGATACGCAGTATTTT
CASSYSGASTDTQYF
>TRBJ1-2|TRBV10-3|many|NA
TGTGCCATCACTGGGACTGTTAACTATGGCTACACCTTC
CAITGTVNYGYTF
>TRBJ2-6|TRBV20-1|many|NA
TGCAGTGCTACCCCTGGGGCCAACGTCCTGACTTTC
CSATPGANVLTF
>TRBJ1-1|TRBV7-9|many|NA
TGTGCCTCCCGGGGGCATATGAACACTGAAGCTTTCTTT
CASRGHMNTEAFF
>TRBJ2-7|TRBV5-1|many|TRBD1
TGCGCCAGCAGCTTCGACGGGACAGGGCCTTACGAGCAGTACTTC
CASSFDGTGPYEQYF
>TRBJ2-1|TRBV27|many|NA
TGTGCCAGCAGTTCGGGGCAGGGTCAGAATGAGCAGTTCTTC
CASSSGQGQNEQFF
>TRBJ2-2|TRBV7-2|many|TRBD2
TGTGCCAGCAGCGCCCGAAGGACTAGCGGGGGGATGCACGGGGAGCTGTTTTTT
CASSARRTSGGMHGELFF
>TRBJ1-1|TRBV5-1|many|NA
TGCGCCAGCACCATAAGGGAGGGGAACACTGAAGCTTTCTTT
CASTIREGNTEAFF
>TRBJ2-3|TRBV5-5|many|TRBD2
TGTGCCAGCAGCCCTAGCGGGAGGGCAGATACGCAGTATTTT
CASSPSGRADTQYF
>TRBJ1-1|TRBV6-5|NA|NA
TGTGCCAGCAGTTACTACGGGGGTGGCACTGAAGCTTTCTTT
CASSYYGGGTEAFF
>TRBJ1-6|TRBV7-2|many|NA
TGTGCCAGCAGCTTAGGTGGGAGCTCCTATAATTCACCCCTCCACTTT
CASSLGGSSYNSPLHF
>TRBJ2-3|TRBV7-2|few|TRBD1
TGTGCCATCACAGGGGGAGGTAGGACAGATACGCAGTATTTT
CAITGGGRTDTQYF
>TRBJ2-7|TRBV11-2|NA|NA
TGTGCCAGCAGCTTAGATCAGTACGAGCAGTACTTC
CASSLDQYEQYF
>TRBJ1-2|TRBV19|many|NA
TGTGCCAGTAGTCCTCCGGGACAAGAGGGCTATGGCTACACCTTC
CASSPPGQEGYGYTF
>TRBJ1-3|TRBV28|many|TRBD1
TGTGCCAGCAGGGGACAGGGCGGTGGCACCATATATTTT
CASRGQGGGTIYF
>TRBJ2-1|TRBV11-2|NA|NA
TGTGCCAGCAGGTTTTGGCCTACGACCTCCTACAATGAGCAGTTCTTC
CASRFWPTTSYNEQFF
>TRBJ1-2|TRBV27|many|NA
TGTGCCAGCAAGCAGGGAATGGGGGGTGCCAACTATGGCTACACCTTC
CASKQGMGGANYGYTF